This TCR beta chain was sequenced for a study of shared clonotypes between healthy human individuals. Overall study context: Researchers assigned three CD4 naive, three CD4 memory, two CD8 naive and one CD8 memory plate to each donor. Findings and limits, study-wide: Generally, naive subsets came out with larger estimated richness than memory subsets.

A word on this clone: Its specificity is not known.

The CDR3 is made up of 13 amino acids. Germline V lookup: CDR1 SNHLY, CDR2 FYNNEI. Replicate PCRs for sorted subsets used around 200 ng DNA; this equaled 25,000 to 35,000 T cell genomes. Using immunoSEQ multiplex PCR, the repertoire was profiled, and TCRdb retains in-frame clones only, with some absent. The sample records 950,000 to 1,200,000 clones, approximately 75% being singletons. A split of CD4+ cells into CD45RA+ naive and CD45RA-negative memory subsets was performed. The genes are TRBV2 and TRBJ2-5, with TRBD1 matching over 7 bases. The J call is in doubt because the DNA end fits TRBJ2-7 better. The clonotype comes from a young man in good health. Some clones in this sample may be carry-over from other donors' samples. Sequenced: memory CD4+ T cells from PBMCs. The subset denotes: CD45RA-negative fraction. The CDR3: CASSDDRAREQYF. CDR3 DNA sequence: TGTGCCAGCAGCGACGACAGGGCTCGCGAGCAGTACTTC.